This TCR beta chain was obtained from a study of T cell changes during pregnancy in multiple sclerosis. Repertoires were generated with immunoSEQ multiplex PCR, while TCRdb's copy carries only in-frame clones and drops some. The sample lists about 60,000 clones; about nine tenths were seen once. Trimming took 7 bases from V and 8 from J; bases not matched to a gene: 5. CDR3 size: 12 residues. CDR1 is LNHDA, CDR2 SQIVND, per germline (reference sequence). The chain is built from TRBV19 and TRBJ1-1, with 9 bases aligning to TRBD1. The sample was peripheral blood, taken in the third trimester of pregnancy. This clonotype was sampled from a female donor in good health, enrolled as a control in a pregnancy study. CDR3 DNA sequence: TGTGCCAGTATCCCGGACAGGGGCGAAGCTTTCTTT. This gives the protein CASIPDRGEAFF.